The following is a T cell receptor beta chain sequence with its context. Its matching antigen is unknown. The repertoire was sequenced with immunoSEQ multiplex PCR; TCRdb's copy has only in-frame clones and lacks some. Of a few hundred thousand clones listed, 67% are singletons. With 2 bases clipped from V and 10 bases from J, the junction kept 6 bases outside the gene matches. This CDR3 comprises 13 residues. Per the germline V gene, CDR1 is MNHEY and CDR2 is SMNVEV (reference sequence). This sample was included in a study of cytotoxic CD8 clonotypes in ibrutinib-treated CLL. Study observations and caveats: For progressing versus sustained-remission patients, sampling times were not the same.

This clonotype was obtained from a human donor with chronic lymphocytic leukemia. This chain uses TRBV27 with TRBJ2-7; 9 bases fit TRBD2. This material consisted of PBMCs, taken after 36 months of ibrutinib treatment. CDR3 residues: CASSLELAGPQYF. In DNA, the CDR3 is TGTGCCAGCAGTTTAGAGCTAGCGGGGCCCCAGTACTTC.